These T cell receptor beta chains were read from a single sample in a study of shared clonotypes between healthy human individuals. Data came from immunoSEQ multiplex PCR; TCRdb stores just in-frame clones and leaves some out. The data contain 2 million to 2.5 million clones, approximately 90% of them singletons. Sequencing input: naive CD4+ T cells from PBMCs. The source is a young man in good health. Some clones in this sample may be carry-over from other donors' samples. CDR3s include the opening cysteine and the closing phenylalanine or tryptophan. The D gene is left open where the match is weak. Clone size appears in some rows only: once, few, many, or a class for an expanded clone.

j_call d_call v_call clone_size cdr3_nt cdr3_aa
TRBJ2-1 - TRBV28 once TGTGCCAGCAGTTTTTCCTTCGAGGGGGACAAGAACTACAATGAGCAGTTCTTC CASSFSFEGDKNYNEQFF
TRBJ1-6 - TRBV25-1 - TGTGCCAGCAGTGAACCGACAGGTTGGAGCTCCTATAATTCACCCCTCCACTTT CASSEPTGWSSYNSPLHF
TRBJ1-2 - TRBV28 - TGTGCCAGCAGTCCCTCTTCCCTCGGGGACTATGGCTACACCTTC CASSPSSLGDYGYTF
TRBJ1-1 - TRBV7-3 - TGTGCCAGCAGCCCAGGGACACCGGATTTGAACACTGAAGCTTTCTTT CASSPGTPDLNTEAFF
TRBJ2-7 - TRBV5-6 - TGTGCCAGCAGCTTGCTCACAGGGTGGAGCGAGCAGTACTTC CASSLLTGWSEQYF
TRBJ1-3 TRBD1 TRBV9 once TGTGCCAGCAGCCCGAACATCGAGGGGGCGCAAGGAAACACCATATATTTT CASSPNIEGAQGNTIYF
TRBJ2-7 TRBD2 TRBV28 - TGTGCCAGCAGTATACCATCGGGACTAGCCGTTTACGAGCAGTACTTC CASSIPSGLAVYEQYF
TRBJ2-3 - TRBV9 - TGTGCCAGCAGCGAAAATAGCGCAGATACGCAGTATTTT CASSENSADTQYF
TRBJ1-1 TRBD1 TRBV7-6 - TGTGCCAGCAGTCTGACAGGGAGGACTGAAGCTTTCTTT CASSLTGRTEAFF
TRBJ2-3 TRBD2 TRBV5-4 - TGTGCCAGCACGCAGAAAGGACTAGCGGGAGTAGATACGCAGTATTTT CASTQKGLAGVDTQYF
TRBJ1-4 TRBD1 TRBV30 - TGTGCCTGGAGTGTACAGGGGGCTAATGAAAAACTGTTTTTT CAWSVQGANEKLFF
TRBJ2-2 TRBD2 TRBV19 - TGTGCCAGTAGTTTGATGACTAGCGGACTCACCGGGGAGCTGTTTTTT CASSLMTSGLTGELFF
TRBJ2-5 TRBD1 TRBV6-6 - TGTGCCAGCAGCGTCGGGACAGGGGGCCAAGAGACCCAGTACTTC CASSVGTGGQETQYF
TRBJ2-2 TRBD1 TRBV7-3 - TGTGCCAGCAGCTTCCTGGGACAGGGAAGAGGAACCGGGGAGCTGTTTTTT CASSFLGQGRGTGELFF
TRBJ2-7 TRBD1 TRBV6-6 - TGTGCCAGCAGTGAGACTCAGGGGGTGGGCGAGCAGTACTTC CASSETQGVGEQYF
TRBJ1-2 - TRBV7-9 - TGTGCCAGCAGCTTACTTAAGGGCCCAATGGGTGGCTACACCTTC CASSLLKGPMGGYTF
TRBJ2-3 - TRBV5-1 - TGCGCCAGCAGCCCCGGACTGCCGCCCACAGATACGCAGTATTTT CASSPGLPPTDTQYF
TRBJ1-6 - TRBV20-1 - TGCAGTACGGGGGCGGCTGCGGCCCTCCACTTT CSTGAAAALHF
TRBJ1-6 - TRBV19 - TGTGCCAGTAGTCCCAGCGGGGCCTATAATTCACCCCTCCACTTT CASSPSGAYNSPLHF
TRBJ2-7 - TRBV5-6 - TGTGCCAGCAGCTTGTATCCTAGCTCTATCAGGGACGAGCAGTACTTC CASSLYPSSIRDEQYF
TRBJ2-7 - TRBV6-5 once TGTGCCAGCAGTTACGGGGCGGCGGGCAGGACCTACGAGCAGTACTTC CASSYGAAGRTYEQYF
TRBJ2-4 - TRBV11-2 - TGTGCCAGCAGCTTGGAGGGGGCGGGGGCCAAAAACATTCAGTACTTC CASSLEGAGAKNIQYF
TRBJ1-2 - TRBV10-3 - TGTGCCATCAGTGAGGGGGGGGCATGGCGCTACACCTTC CAISEGGAWRYTF
TRBJ2-7 - TRBV7-6 - TGTGCCAGCAGGGAGACACCGAACCACTACGAGCAGTACTTC CASRETPNHYEQYF
TRBJ2-7 TRBD1 TRBV27 - TGTGCCAGCAGTCGGACAGGCGGAGGCATTATAGAGCAGTACTTC CASSRTGGGIIEQYF
TRBJ2-3 TRBD2 TRBV6-1 - TGTGCCAGCAGTGAAGGACTAACTAGCGGTCGATCCACAGATACGCAGTATTTT CASSEGLTSGRSTDTQYF
TRBJ1-2 - TRBV5-1 - TGCGCCAGCAGCCCCCCGTCCGGAGGCTACACCTTC CASSPPSGGYTF
TRBJ2-7 - TRBV27 - TGTGCCAGCAGTCCTCGGGATTTCTTGGAGCAGTACTTC CASSPRDFLEQYF
TRBJ2-2 - TRBV7-2 - TGTGCCAGCAGCTTACAACCTAGATCGAACACCGGGGAGCTGTTTTTT CASSLQPRSNTGELFF
TRBJ2-2 - TRBV5-1 - TGCGCCAGCAGCTCGCAGTACACCGGGGAGCTGTTTTTT CASSSQYTGELFF
TRBJ2-7 - TRBV10-3 - TGTGCCATCAGTGTCGGGCAGCCCCACTCCTACGAGCAGTACTTC CAISVGQPHSYEQYF
TRBJ2-5 - TRBV11-1 - TGTGCCAGCAGTTTTAGCGGCACCCAAGAGACCCAGTACTTC CASSFSGTQETQYF
TRBJ2-5 TRBD2 TRBV10-3 - TGTGCCATCAGTGAGTCGACTCTTCGCGCGGGAGGGCAAGAGACCCAGTACTTC CAISESTLRAGGQETQYF
TRBJ2-2 - TRBV5-1 - TGCGCCAGCAGCTCCCGACTAGATCGGGGCGGGGAGCTGTTTTTT CASSSRLDRGGELFF
TRBJ1-4 - TRBV15 - TGTGCCACCAGCAAAAATGAAAAACTGTTTTTT CATSKNEKLFF
TRBJ2-2 TRBD2 TRBV7-2 - TGTGCCAGCAGCCCGACGGGGGGGCGTCCGAACACCGGGGAGCTGTTTTTT CASSPTGGRPNTGELFF
TRBJ2-1 TRBD2 TRBV27 - TGTGCCAGCAGTTTTCCTGGACTAGCGGGATACAATGAGCAGTTCTTC CASSFPGLAGYNEQFF
TRBJ2-7 - TRBV6-6 - TGTGCCAGCATCCTGACGGGGGACTCCTACGAGCAGTACTTC CASILTGDSYEQYF
TRBJ2-1 - TRBV18 - TGTGCCAGCTCCCTTGAGGGTTTTGAGCAGTTCTTC CASSLEGFEQFF
TRBJ2-2 TRBD2 TRBV4-1 - TGCGCCAGCAGCCAAGTTGCACTAGCGGGGAACACCGGGGAGCTGTTTTTT CASSQVALAGNTGELFF
TRBJ1-4 - TRBV2 - TGTGCCAGCATAGCTGGGGTGGGTGAAAAACTGTTTTTT CASIAGVGEKLFF
TRBJ2-1 - TRBV28 - TGTGCCAGCAGCCCAGTATACAATGAGCAGTTCTTC CASSPVYNEQFF
TRBJ2-7 - TRBV15 - TGTGCCACCAGCAGAGATGGGTACGAGCAGTACTTC CATSRDGYEQYF
TRBJ2-2 - TRBV9 - TGTGCCAGCAGCCCTTCGTTGGCCGGGGAGCTGTTTTTT CASSPSLAGELFF
TRBJ2-7 - TRBV6-1 - TGTGCCAGCAGTGAACCCTCCTACGAGCAGTACTTC CASSEPSYEQYF
TRBJ1-3 - TRBV7-9 - TGTGCCAGCAGCTCCACAGGGAGCTCTGGAAACACCATATATTTT CASSSTGSSGNTIYF
TRBJ2-3 TRBD2 TRBV7-9 - TGTGCCACCTTCGGGCTAGCGGGAGCGAAAGATACGCAGTATTTT CATFGLAGAKDTQYF